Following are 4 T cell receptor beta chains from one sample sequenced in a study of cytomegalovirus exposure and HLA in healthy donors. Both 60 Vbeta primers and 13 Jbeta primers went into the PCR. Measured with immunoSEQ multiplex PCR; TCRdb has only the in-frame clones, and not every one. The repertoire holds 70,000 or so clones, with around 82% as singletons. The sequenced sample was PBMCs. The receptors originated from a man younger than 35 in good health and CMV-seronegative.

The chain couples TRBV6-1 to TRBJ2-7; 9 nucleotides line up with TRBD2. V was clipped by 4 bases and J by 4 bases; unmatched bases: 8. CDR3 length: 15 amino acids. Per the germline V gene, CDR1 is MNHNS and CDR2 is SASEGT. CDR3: CASSVLAGRSYEQYF. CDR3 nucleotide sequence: TGTGCCAGCAGTGTTCTAGCGGGACGGAGTTACGAGCAGTACTTC.

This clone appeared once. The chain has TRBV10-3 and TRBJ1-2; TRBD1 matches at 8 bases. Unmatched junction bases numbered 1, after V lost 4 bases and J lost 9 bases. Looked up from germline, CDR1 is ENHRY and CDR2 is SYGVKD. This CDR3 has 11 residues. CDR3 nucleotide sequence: TGTGCCATCAGTGGACAGGGGAGCTACACCTTC. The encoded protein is CAISGQGSYTF.

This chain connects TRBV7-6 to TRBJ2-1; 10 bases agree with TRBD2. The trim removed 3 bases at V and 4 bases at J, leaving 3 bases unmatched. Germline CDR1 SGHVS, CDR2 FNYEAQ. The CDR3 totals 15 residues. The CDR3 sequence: CASSFSGGQYNEQFF. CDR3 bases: TGTGCCAGCAGCTTTAGCGGGGGGCAATACAATGAGCAGTTCTTC.

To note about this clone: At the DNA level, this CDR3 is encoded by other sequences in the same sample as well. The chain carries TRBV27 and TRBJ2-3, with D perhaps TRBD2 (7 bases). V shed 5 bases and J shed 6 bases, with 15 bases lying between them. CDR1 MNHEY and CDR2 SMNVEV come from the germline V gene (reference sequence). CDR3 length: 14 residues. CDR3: CASSPGRGADTQYF. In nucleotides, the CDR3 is TGTGCCAGCAGTCCCGGCCGGGGGGCCGATACGCAGTATTTT.